This T cell receptor beta chain was found in a study of blood T cell repertoires in COVID-19. How the authors handled the data: Researchers report that nucleated cell counts were estimated from reference gene primer amplification. The protocol was immunoSEQ multiplex PCR, while the TCRdb copy is restricted to in-frame clones and leaves out a portion. V and J calls and clone size are those listed in that table; D and trimming were worked out from the DNA. The table records some 300,000 clones, more than 85% of them present only once. Recruitment covered under 25 US areas and drew participants whose ages spanned roughly 18 to 89 years. Categorization into cohorts depended on clinical history that participants reported. Exposed volunteers were people who met a COVID-19 case within 2 weeks before study entry. The CDR3 totals 14 residues. Between the trimmed V and J ends, which lost 4 bases and 9 bases, there was a span of 16 bases. CDR1 is SGHRS and CDR2 is YFSETQ in the germline V gene.

The V gene is TRBV5-1, the J gene TRBJ2-2; D perhaps matches TRBD1 (5 bases). The receptor was derived from a woman between 25 and 40 years old who had been exposed to COVID-19. The material sequenced was PBMCs or T cells enriched from blood (not recorded which). In DNA form, the CDR3 reads TGCGCCAGCAGCCCAGCATTTAGGGGTCGGGAGCTGTTTTTT. It encodes CASSPAFRGRELFF.